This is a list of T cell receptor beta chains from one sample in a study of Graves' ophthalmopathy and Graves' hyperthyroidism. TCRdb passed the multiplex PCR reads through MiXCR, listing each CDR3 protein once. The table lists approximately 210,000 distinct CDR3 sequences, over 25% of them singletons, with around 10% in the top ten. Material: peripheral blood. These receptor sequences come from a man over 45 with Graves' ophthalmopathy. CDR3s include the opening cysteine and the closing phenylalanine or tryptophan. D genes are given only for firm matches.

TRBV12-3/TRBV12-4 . CASSFPGRGDEQYF
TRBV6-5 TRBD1 CASSRGTGVGQPQHF
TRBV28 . CASSFPGSGGYSNQPQHF
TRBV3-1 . CASSQSLASTGELFF
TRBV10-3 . CAISVGGKNTGELFF
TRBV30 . CAWRAQGLSTEAFF
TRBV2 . CASSALVGHLNTEAFF
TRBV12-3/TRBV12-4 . CASSFNGRGELFF
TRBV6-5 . CASSSPGERSTGAFF
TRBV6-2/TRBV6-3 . CASTRDEYRDQPQHF
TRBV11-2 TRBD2 CASSSVLAGGYEQYF
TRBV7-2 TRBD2 CASSSGLAGLGEQYF
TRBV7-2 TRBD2 CASSLARLAGTETQYF
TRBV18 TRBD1 CASSPTGLGNSPLHF
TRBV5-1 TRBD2 CASSSVTSGNTGELFF